The T cell receptor beta chain described here comes from a study of blood T cell repertoires in COVID-19. Study details: The United States, Italy and Spain were the sources of the acute and convalescent COVID-19 samples.

Germline CDR1 is MGHDK and CDR2 is SYGVNS. The CDR3 runs 13 residues. The V and J ends lost 3 bases and 9 bases respectively, with 12 bases between them. TCRdb's copy holds only in-frame clones and misses some; the assay was immunoSEQ multiplex PCR. The data contain fewer than 85,000 clones, about 80% of them seen just once; the ten biggest clones take up 28%. The chain recombines TRBV25-1 with TRBJ1-5; D is undetermined. The TCR comes from a human donor in a cohort sampled during active COVID-19. The sample taken for sequencing was peripheral blood. CDR3 amino acids: CASSDLRGGPQHF. The CDR3 DNA follows: TGTGCCAGCAGTGACCTCCGGGGAGGGCCCCAGCATTTT.